One and the same sample provided the 11 T cell receptor beta chains below, sequenced in a study of memory CD4+ T cells and cytomegalovirus serostatus. The protocol was immunoSEQ multiplex PCR, while the TCRdb copy is restricted to in-frame clones and leaves out a portion. The table has tens of thousands of clones, around 79% seen once; the top ten hold about 0.79%. Single viable CD3+CD4+CD8-CD45RO+ cells were sorted as the memory CD4+ T cells. The sequenced sample consisted of memory CD4+ T cells from blood. The receptors derive from an adult in good health and CMV-seronegative.

V usage is TRBV19 and J usage is TRBJ1-2, with 7 bases fitting TRBD1. This CDR3 region has 15 residues. Losses at the gene ends were 5 bases for V and 8 bases for J; bases not matched to a gene: 14. Germline assignment: CDR1 LNHDA and CDR2 SQIVND (reference sequence). The CDR3 region is CASSYPGTAYGGYTF. Written as DNA, the CDR3 is TGTGCCAGTAGTTACCCCGGGACAGCATATGGCGGCTACACCTTC. Full variable domain (missing parts from reference TRBV19 and TRBJ1-2): DGGITQSPKYLFRKEGQNVTLSCEQNLNHDAMYWYRQDPGQGLRLIYYSQIVNDFQKGDIAEGYSVSREKKESFPLTVTSAQKNPTAFYLCASSYPGTAYGGYTFGSGTRLTVV.

The rearrangement links TRBV6-1 to TRBJ2-6; D gene unclear. V was shortened by 8 bases and J by 0 bases, with 11 bases between the two germline ends. Germline CDR1 reads MNHNS; CDR2 reads SASEGT. The CDR3 has 15 amino acids. The CDR3 region is CASAQPASGANVLTF. The CDR3 DNA is TGTGCCAGCGCGCAGCCGGCCTCTGGGGCCAACGTCCTGACTTTC.

The genes are TRBV5-1 and TRBJ2-1; D is possibly TRBD1 (6 bases). In germline, CDR1 is SGHRS, CDR2 YFSETQ. CDR3 length: 16 amino acids. Trimming took off 0 bases at V and 6 bases at J, with 16 bases between the two ends. The CDR3: CASSLVNREIGNEQFF. The CDR3 DNA follows: TGCGCCAGCAGCTTGGTGAACAGGGAGATAGGCAATGAGCAGTTCTTC.

This chain links TRBV5-6 with TRBJ2-7, with TRBD1 matching over 7 bases. The germline V gene has CDR1 SGHDT and CDR2 YYEEEE. This CDR3 has 15 residues. Trimming cost V 2 bases and J 7 bases; bases outside gene matches: 12. The CDR3 region has the DNA TGTGCCAGCAGCTTCCGAGGGGGCGGCGAGGGGGAGCAGTACTTC. It encodes CASSFRGGGEGEQYF. Combining the CDR3 with reference TRBV5-6 and TRBJ2-7 gives the whole variable domain DAGVTQSPTHLIKTRGQQVTLRCSPKSGHDTVSWYQQALGQGPQFIFQYYEEEERQRGNFPDRFSGHQFPNYSSELNVNALLLGDSALYLCASSFRGGGEGEQYFGPGTRLTVT.

The V and J genes are TRBV7-3 and TRBJ2-6, with D maybe TRBD1 (5 bases). The V gene's germline CDR1 is SGHTA and CDR2 FQGTGA. Trimming took 5 bases from V and 10 from J, leaving 12 bases between them. This CDR3 region has 13 residues. The CDR3: CASSEQELNVLTF. The CDR3 DNA is TGTGCCAGCAGCGAACAGGAATTGAACGTCCTGACTTTC.

CDR3 sequence (DNA): TGTGCCAGCAGCTTAGAACGTTTGGACTACGAGCAGTACTTC. This codes for CASSLERLDYEQYF. The chain employs TRBV7-2 and TRBJ2-7; D is unresolved. Germline values: CDR1 SGHTA, CDR2 FQGNSA. This CDR3 comprises 14 residues. With 1 base removed from V and 3 bases from J, the gap between germline ends came to 10 bases.

The chain carries TRBV6-5 and TRBJ2-1; D unclear. Germline V gene sequence: CDR1 MNHEY, CDR2 SVGAGI. The CDR3 is 14 residues long. V gave up 2 bases and J gave up 2 bases, with 7 bases separating them. CDR3 in amino acids: CASSYAAPYNEQFF. For the CDR3, the DNA is TGTGCCAGCAGTTACGCGGCTCCCTACAATGAGCAGTTCTTC.

This chain joins TRBV7-9 and TRBJ2-1, with 12 bases matching TRBD2. V lost 5 bases, J lost 7 bases, and 9 bases stayed unmatched. The CDR3 contains 16 residues. CDR1 and CDR2 (germline): SEHNR, FQNEAQ (reference sequence). CDR3 amino acids: CASSARTSGERNEQFF. In DNA, the CDR3 is TGTGCCAGCAGCGCCCGGACTAGCGGGGAAAGGAATGAGCAGTTCTTC.

A few counts support this clone. This sequence joins TRBV4-1 and TRBJ1-6; TRBD1 matches 10 bases. Losses at the gene ends were 1 base for V and 10 bases for J; bases not matched to a gene: 4. Germline V lookup: CDR1 MGHRA, CDR2 YSYEKL. This CDR3 is built from 15 residues. The CDR3 DNA is TGCGCCAGCAGCCAAGGGGACAGGGGACGCTCACCCCTCCACTTT. Its protein is CASSQGDRGRSPLHF.

This clone was detected a few times. The genes are TRBV15 and TRBJ1-4; TRBD1 agrees at 8 bases. The CDR3 is made up of 17 amino acids. CDR1 LNHNV and CDR2 YYDKDF come from the germline V gene (reference sequence). V lost 0 bases, J lost 10 bases, and 13 bases stayed unmatched. The CDR3 sequence is CATSRDLQGTGRGKLFF. Written as DNA, the CDR3 is TGTGCCACCAGCAGAGATTTACAGGGGACAGGTCGGGGAAAACTGTTTTTT.

This chain connects TRBV10-3 to TRBJ2-7; D call uncertain. Germline V gives CDR1 ENHRY, CDR2 SYGVKD. CDR3 length equals 12 residues. Trimming took 3 bases from V and 4 from J, leaving 7 bases between them. The CDR3 DNA reads TGTGCCATCAGTGAAACAGATTACGAGCAGTACTTC. Its translation is CAISETDYEQYF.